The T cell receptor beta chain under discussion was sequenced for a study of OX40 agonist ivuxolimab in advanced cancers. To note about this clone: Its antigen is still unknown.

Germline V lookup: CDR1 SGHTA, CDR2 FQGNSA. The ends were cut back, 4 bases at V and 4 bases at J, with 8 bases in the middle. This CDR3 is built from 13 residues. Sequencing used immunoSEQ multiplex PCR; TCRdb keeps in-frame clones, though not all of them. The sample yields around 60,000 clones, around 80% seen once. Study findings and constraints: Clonal expansion in partial responders at 0.1-3.0 mg/kg ranked among the lowest.

Autoimmune disease history or systemic immunosuppression meant exclusion. The V and J genes are TRBV7-2 and TRBJ1-5; tentatively, D is TRBD1 (5 bases). The receptor's source is an adult with an advanced solid tumor such as melanoma, head and neck, liver or kidney cancer. Sequencing was performed on CD4+ or CD8+ T cells sorted from blood, taken in a trial of the OX40 agonist ivuxolimab. In DNA form, the CDR3 reads TGTGCCAGCAGCTCCCAGGGTAATCAGCCCCAGCATTTT. It is translated as CASSSQGNQPQHF.